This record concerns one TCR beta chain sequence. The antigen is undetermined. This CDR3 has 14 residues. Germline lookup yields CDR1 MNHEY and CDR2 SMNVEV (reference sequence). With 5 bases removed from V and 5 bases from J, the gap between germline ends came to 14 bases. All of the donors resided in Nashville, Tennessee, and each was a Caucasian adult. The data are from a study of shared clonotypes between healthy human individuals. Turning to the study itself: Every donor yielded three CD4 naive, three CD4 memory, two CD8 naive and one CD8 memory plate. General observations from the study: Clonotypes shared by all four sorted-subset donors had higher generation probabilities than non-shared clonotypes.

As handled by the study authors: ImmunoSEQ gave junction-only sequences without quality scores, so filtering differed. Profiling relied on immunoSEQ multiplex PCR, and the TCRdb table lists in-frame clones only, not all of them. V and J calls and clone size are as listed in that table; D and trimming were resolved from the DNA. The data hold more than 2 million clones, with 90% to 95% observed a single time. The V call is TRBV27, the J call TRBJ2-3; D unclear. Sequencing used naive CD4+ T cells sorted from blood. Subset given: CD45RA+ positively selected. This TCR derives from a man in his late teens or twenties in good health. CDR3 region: CASSGFSAKDTQYF. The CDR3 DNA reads TGTGCCAGCAGTGGCTTTTCGGCGAAAGATACGCAGTATTTT.